The 17 T cell receptor beta chains below come from one sample, sequenced in a study of T-cell memory formation after mild COVID-19 (dated by TCRdb to the early 2020s). Receptor amplification or capture employed 5' RACE. TCRdb lists the instrument as Illumina NovaSeq 6000. Using fastp trimming at Q25 and MiXCR clonotype assembly, TCRdb reanalyzed the public sequencing data and kept in-frame beta chains. Each record represents a unique CDR3 protein, reported with the most common genes and DNA among its rows. The table for this sample lists about 430,000 distinct CDR3 sequences; roughly 18% of them were counted only once. Of the sample, approximately 21% is held by the ten largest clones. The sequenced sample was PBMCs or a T cell subset sorted from them (not recorded which). The origin of the receptors is a man younger than 30 who had mild COVID-19 (a few samples of this study predate the infection). The sample titles of this study are shuffled in the database, so cell type and time point are left out; the donor was told from shared clones.

The chain is built from TRBV7-3 and TRBJ2-1; 7 bases match TRBD2. Germline CDR1 reads SGHTA; CDR2 reads FQGTGA. The CDR3 loop spans 17 amino acids. V dropped 0 bases and J dropped 7; count of bases not matched to a gene: 12. CDR3 coding DNA: TGTGCCAGCAGCTTAACCCGCGTGGGCGGGGGTCGGAATGAGCAGTTCTTC. Translation gives CASSLTRVGGGRNEQFF. Complete variable domain (other parts from reference TRBV7-3 and TRBJ2-1): GAGVSQTPSNKVTEKGKYVELRCDPISGHTALYWYRQSLGQGPEFLIYFQGTGAADDSGLPNDRFFAVRPEGSVSTLKIQRTERGDSAVYLCASSLTRVGGGRNEQFFGPGTRLTVL.

This clonotype came up a few times. This chain joins TRBV6-2 or TRBV6-3 and TRBJ1-2; perhaps TRBD1 as D (6 bases). V was trimmed by 6 bases and J by 3 bases, leaving 23 bases between them. The CDR3 is 17 residues long. Per the germline V gene, CDR1 is MNHEY and CDR2 is SVGEGT. CDR3 sequence: CASSSEWETSGDYGYTF. The CDR3 nucleotides are TGTGCCAGCAGCTCAGAGTGGGAGACCTCAGGGGACTATGGCTACACCTTC.

This clonotype was seen more than once but under ten times. This chain connects TRBV27 to TRBJ2-3; 9 nucleotides align to TRBD2. After removal of 5 bases from V and 2 bases from J, the junction contained 11 bases not matched to a gene. The CDR3 is 17 residues long. Germline assignment: CDR1 MNHEY and CDR2 SMNVEV (reference sequence). The CDR3 DNA sequence: TGTGCCAGCAGTCCCCGACTAGCGGAGTACCTCACAGATACGCAGTATTTT. It translates to CASSPRLAEYLTDTQYF.

The chain recombines TRBV20-1 with TRBJ1-5, with D uncertain. Germline V gene sequence: CDR1 DFQATT, CDR2 SNEGSKA (reference sequence). The V gene lost 3 bases and the J gene lost 6 bases, with 9 bases spanning the gap. The CDR3 extends over 12 amino acids. CDR3 in DNA: TGCAGTGCTAGTCCCTGGAGTCAGCCCCAGCATTTT. This sequence encodes CSASPWSQPQHF.

J is TRBJ2-1 and V is TRBV7-3; no reliable D call. V was clipped by 5 bases and J by 9 bases, with 20 bases between them. CDR3 length: 15 residues. CDR1 is SGHTA and CDR2 is FQGTGA in the germline V gene. In DNA, the CDR3 is TGTGCCAGCAGCCCCAAAGTGGCCAGTTTCGCTGAGCAGTTCTTC. Translated, it gives CASSPKVASFAEQFF.

The V gene is TRBV21-1, the J gene TRBJ2-1; the DNA was not used to check the table's D call, TRBD1. TRBV21-1 is termed a pseudogene. This CDR3 comprises 15 residues. In DNA, the CDR3 is TGTGCCAGCAGCAAAGCGGGGGCGGTAAGGAATGAGCAGTTCTTC. This gives the protein CASSKAGAVRNEQFF.

The V gene is TRBV6-5, the J gene TRBJ1-2; D perhaps matches TRBD1 (5 bases). V was shortened by 5 bases and J by 8 bases, with 12 bases between the two germline ends. This CDR3 region has 12 residues. Germline loops: CDR1 MNHEY, CDR2 SVGAGI. DNA for the CDR3: TGTGCCAGCAGTCCACTGGGGGTCGGCTACACCTTC. Its translation: CASSPLGVGYTF.

This rearrangement joins TRBV15 to TRBJ1-2; D not resolved. CDR3 length equals 16 residues. V was clipped by 2 bases and J by 4 bases, with 17 bases between them. Germline-derived CDR1 and CDR2 are LNHNV and YYDKDF (reference sequence). The CDR3 is CATSRQTADPTYGYTF. The CDR3 region has the DNA TGTGCCACCAGCAGACAAACAGCCGACCCCACCTATGGCTACACCTTC. Filled out from reference TRBV15 and TRBJ1-2, the complete variable domain reads DAMVIQNPRYQVTQFGKPVTLSCSQTLNHNVMYWYQQKSSQAPKLLFHYYDKDFNNEADTPDNFQSRRPNTSFCFLDIRSPGLGDTAMYLCATSRQTADPTYGYTFGSGTRLTVV.

This clonotype was picked up a small number of times. This chain joins TRBV11-2 and TRBJ1-2, with D unclear. V lost 3 bases and J 6 bases, leaving 11 bases between the germline ends. Germline lookup yields CDR1 SGHAT and CDR2 FQNNGV. This CDR3 has 13 amino acids. The CDR3 DNA reads as TGTGCCAGCAGCTTTTCCCGGGGAGATGGCTACACCTTC. The encoded protein is CASSFSRGDGYTF.

The rearrangement uses TRBV12-3 or TRBV12-4 and TRBJ2-6, with unresolved D. The CDR3 length is 16 residues. The V gene lost 6 bases and the J gene lost 0 bases, with 12 bases spanning the gap. The DNA of the CDR3 is TGTGCCAGCAGCTCGGGCCCCAGCTCTGGGGCCAACGTCCTGACTTTC. Protein sequence: CASSSGPSSGANVLTF.

The table lists this clonotype with many counts. Here the CDR3 DNA reads TGTGCCAGCAGCTCCGCTCCGGGGGGCTATGGCTACACCTTC. It codes for CASSSAPGGYGYTF. The chain uses TRBV7-3 and TRBJ1-2; D is perhaps TRBD1 (5 bases). V lost 4 bases and J 4 bases, leaving 13 bases between the germline ends. The CDR3 runs 14 residues. Germline CDR1 SGHTA, CDR2 FQGTGA.

This clonotype came up a few times. The chain has TRBV7-2 and TRBJ1-2, with D maybe TRBD1 (5 bases). This CDR3 is built from 14 residues. Germline CDR1 is SGHTA and CDR2 is FQGNSA. The V end was cut by 3 bases, the J end by 2 bases, with 10 bases between. CDR3 protein: CASSFLGENYGYTF. The CDR3 nucleotides read TGTGCCAGCAGCTTTTTGGGGGAGAACTATGGCTACACCTTC. The complete variable domain, with remaining parts taken from reference TRBV7-2 and TRBJ1-2, reads GAGVSQSPSNKVTEKGKDVELRCDPISGHTALYWYRQSLGQGLEFLIYFQGNSAPDKSGLPSDRFSAERTGGSVSTLTIQRTQQEDSAVYLCASSFLGENYGYTFGSGTRLTVV.

The chain couples TRBV20-1 to TRBJ2-2, with D perhaps TRBD2 (6 bases). V lost 3 bases and J lost 2, with 7 bases in between. The V gene's germline CDR1 is DFQATT and CDR2 SNEGSKA (reference sequence). The CDR3 runs to 13 residues. The CDR3 coding sequence is TGCAGTGCTAGGGAGGGAAACACCGGGGAGCTGTTTTTT. This codes for CSAREGNTGELFF.

The rearrangement uses TRBV9 and TRBJ1-3, with D hard to call. In germline, CDR1 is SGDLS, CDR2 YYNGEE. The CDR3 consists of 14 residues. V lost 0 bases to trimming and J lost 3 bases, with 7 bases between them. This chain's CDR3 is CASSVASLGNTIYF. The CDR3 DNA follows: TGTGCCAGCAGCGTAGCTAGTCTTGGAAACACCATATATTTT.

The table lists this clonotype with a few counts. The chain joins TRBV28 to TRBJ1-5, with a weak D call TRBD1 (5 bases). Germline CDR1 reads MDHEN; CDR2 reads SYDVKM. The ends were cut back, 2 bases at V and 0 bases at J, with 17 bases in the middle. This CDR3 has 18 amino acids. CDR3 nucleotide sequence: TGTGCCAGCAGTTTAGAGGGCGGACACGAAAATAGCAATCAGCCCCAGCATTTT. Its translation: CASSLEGGHENSNQPQHF.

The rearrangement links TRBV6-1 to TRBJ2-2, with a weak D call TRBD2 (5 bases). Trimming took 3 bases from V and 0 from J, leaving 11 bases between them. This CDR3 comprises 16 residues. Germline V gives CDR1 MNHNS, CDR2 SASEGT. The CDR3, as DNA: TGTGCCAGCAGTGATTTCGGGGTTACGAACACCGGGGAGCTGTTTTTT. Translation gives CASSDFGVTNTGELFF.

V and J are TRBV29-1 and TRBJ1-5; TRBD1 might be the D (5 bases). The CDR3 has 13 residues. Trimming removed 1 base from V and 6 bases from J, with 10 bases in between. The germline gives CDR1 SQVTM, CDR2 ANQGSEA. The CDR3 protein is CSVEGGKGQPQHF. The CDR3 DNA reads TGCAGCGTTGAAGGGGGCAAGGGTCAGCCCCAGCATTTT. Full variable domain (rest looked up from reference TRBV29-1 and TRBJ1-5): SAVISQKPSRDICQRGTSLTIQCQVDSQVTMMFWYRQQPGQSLTLIATANQGSEATYESGFVIDKFPISRPNLTFSTLTVSNMSPEDSSIYLCSVEGGKGQPQHFGDGTRLSIL.